The 6 T cell receptor beta chains reported below all come from one sample, sequenced in a study of blood T cell repertoires in COVID-19. Clones were sequenced by immunoSEQ multiplex PCR, and TCRdb holds only the in-frame ones, with some missing. The sample records almost 250,000 clones, approximately 90% being singletons. The sample was PBMCs or T cells enriched from blood (not recorded which). The receptor set was obtained from a woman in her twenties or thirties who had recovered from COVID-19.

V usage is TRBV5-4 and J usage is TRBJ2-1; D is perhaps TRBD2 (6 bases). V was pared by 4 bases and J by 0 bases, with 20 bases between. Germline CDR1 and CDR2: SGHNT and YYREEE (reference sequence). This CDR3 contains 18 residues. CDR3 residues: CASSPKKGSGSSYNEQFF. CDR3 bases: TGTGCCAGCAGCCCTAAAAAGGGTAGCGGAAGCTCCTACAATGAGCAGTTCTTC.

The gene calls are TRBV18 and TRBJ2-3; 9 bases are a match to TRBD2. V lost 4 bases, J lost 4 bases, and 6 bases stayed unmatched. CDR3 length: 15 residues. Germline V gives CDR1 KGHSH, CDR2 LQKENI. The CDR3, as DNA: TGTGCCAGCTCACTAGCGGGAGCGGTAGCAGATACGCAGTATTTT. It encodes CASSLAGAVADTQYF.

V gene TRBV5-1 combines with J gene TRBJ1-2; D is undetermined. Germline lookup yields CDR1 SGHRS and CDR2 YFSETQ. V gave up 0 bases and J gave up 4 bases, with 7 bases separating them. The CDR3 extends over 13 amino acids. The chain's CDR3 is CASSLVQSYGYTF. As DNA, the CDR3 is TGCGCCAGCAGCTTGGTACAGAGCTATGGCTACACCTTC.

The chain has TRBV28 and TRBJ2-2; TRBD1 agrees at 8 bases. After removal of 2 bases from V and 4 bases from J, the junction contained 3 bases not matched to a gene. The CDR3 runs to 15 residues. CDR1 MDHEN and CDR2 SYDVKM come from the germline V gene. The CDR3 region has the DNA TGTGCCAGCAGTTTAACAGGGGGATTCACCGGGGAGCTGTTTTTT. Its translation is CASSLTGGFTGELFF.

The chain couples TRBV18 to TRBJ2-1, with D possibly TRBD2 on 6 matching bases. The V and J ends lost 2 bases and 6 bases respectively, with 14 bases between them. The CDR3 contains 15 residues. Germline V gives CDR1 KGHSH, CDR2 LQKENI. CDR3 nucleotide sequence: TGTGCCAGCTCACCAGAAGCGGGTCAGGGCAATGAGCAGTTCTTC. Translation: CASSPEAGQGNEQFF. Using reference TRBV18 and TRBJ2-1 for the parts outside the CDR3, the full variable domain is NAGVMQNPRHLVRRRGQEARLRCSPMKGHSHVYWYRQLPEEGLKFMVYLQKENIIDESGMPKERFSAEFPKEGPSILRIQQVVRGDSAAYFCASSPEAGQGNEQFFGPGTRLTVL.

The CDR3 here is CATSDPQVPGQGLSGNTIYF. CDR3 coding DNA: TGTGCCACCAGTGATCCTCAAGTCCCGGGACAGGGACTCTCTGGAAACACCATATATTTT. V usage is TRBV24-1 and J usage is TRBJ1-3; 9 nucleotides agree with TRBD1. Germline assignment: CDR1 KGHDR and CDR2 SFDVKD. The V segment lost 3 bases and the J segment 0 bases; nucleotides outside the gene matches: 14. The CDR3 covers 20 residues.